The entry that follows covers one T cell receptor beta chain sequence. The data were obtained in a study of OX40 agonist ivuxolimab in advanced cancers. CDR3 length equals 13 residues. In germline, CDR1 is MNHEY, CDR2 SVGAGI. V gave up 2 bases and J gave up 5 bases, with 10 bases separating them. Measured with immunoSEQ multiplex PCR; TCRdb has only the in-frame clones, and not every one. The repertoire holds 9,500 to 13,000 clones, 76% seen once, with about 20% in the top ten. The chain employs TRBV6-5 and TRBJ2-7; maybe TRBD1 (6 bases). The specimen comprised CD4+ or CD8+ T cells sorted from blood, sampled in a trial of the OX40 agonist ivuxolimab. The TCR sequence derives from an adult with an advanced solid tumor such as melanoma, head and neck, liver or kidney cancer. CDR3 bases: TGTGCCAGCAGTTACGGCAGGGGAAACGAGCAGTACTTC. Translating it yields CASSYGRGNEQYF.